Following are 31 T cell receptor beta chains from one sample sequenced in a study of T cells in tumors after PD-1 blockade. This table comes from immunoSEQ multiplex PCR, and its TCRdb copy is limited to in-frame clones, with some not included. The sample carries under 40,000 clones, 55% to 80% recorded once. The sequencing here drew on PBMCs, taken after anti-PD-1 treatment. Receptors originate from a human donor with basal cell carcinoma.

This sequence joins TRBV6-5 and TRBJ2-7; D gene uncertain. The CDR3 contains 14 residues. V gave up 0 bases and J gave up 0 bases, with 6 bases separating them. Germline CDR1 reads MNHEY; CDR2 reads SVGAGI. CDR3 loop: CASSYSAFSYEQYF. In DNA form, the CDR3 reads TGTGCCAGCAGTTACTCAGCCTTCTCCTACGAGCAGTACTTC.

The V and J genes are TRBV2 and TRBJ2-3, with D unclear. This CDR3 region has 17 residues. The V gene lost 1 base and the J gene lost 3 bases, with 17 bases spanning the gap. The V gene's germline CDR1 is SNHLY and CDR2 FYNNEI. The CDR3 region is CASSEVLILQRTDTQYF. As DNA, the CDR3 is TGTGCCAGCAGTGAAGTATTGATACTACAAAGGACAGATACGCAGTATTTT.

This sequence joins TRBV7-2 and TRBJ1-1; tentatively, D is TRBD1 (5 bases). The CDR3 contains 13 residues. Germline V gene sequence: CDR1 SGHTA, CDR2 FQGNSA. V lost 2 bases to trimming and J lost 6 bases, with 10 bases between them. This CDR3 is CASSLTWGSEAFF. DNA for the CDR3: TGTGCCAGCAGCTTAACGTGGGGGTCTGAAGCTTTCTTT.

The V gene is TRBV3-1 (or the pseudogene TRBV3-2), the J gene TRBJ2-3; D perhaps matches TRBD1 (6 bases). V gave up 5 bases and J gave up 1 base, with 10 bases separating them. The CDR3 length is 14 residues. Germline V CDR1 and CDR2: LGHDT, YNNKEL (reference sequence). In DNA form, the CDR3 reads TGTGCCAGCAGCTTTACAGGGCGCACAGATACGCAGTATTTT. It yields the protein CASSFTGRTDTQYF.

This clone was counted a single time. The CDR3 protein is CAHSSGFDTDTQYF. The CDR3 DNA reads as TGTGCCCACTCCTCGGGTTTCGACACAGATACGCAGTATTTT. The V and J genes are TRBV7-9 and TRBJ2-3; no reliable D call. Looked up from germline, CDR1 is SEHNR and CDR2 is FQNEAQ (reference sequence). The CDR3 is made up of 14 amino acids. The V and J ends lost 11 bases and 2 bases respectively, with 17 bases between them.

The chain is built from TRBV9 and TRBJ1-5, with D possibly TRBD1 on 5 matching bases. Germline-derived CDR1 and CDR2 are SGDLS and YYNGEE. There are 14 residues in the CDR3. Deletions cut 4 bases from V and 3 bases from J, with 11 bases between. The CDR3: CASSSGTHNQPQHF. Here the CDR3 DNA reads TGTGCCAGCAGCTCCGGGACCCACAATCAGCCCCAGCATTTT. Full variable domain (missing parts from reference TRBV9 and TRBJ1-5): DSGVTQTPKHLITATGQRVTLRCSPRSGDLSVYWYQQSLDQGLQFLIQYYNGEERAKGNILERFSAQQFPDLHSELNLSSLELGDSALYFCASSSGTHNQPQHFGDGTRLSIL.

The CDR3 loop is CARSLGEYNSPLHF. The CDR3 region has the DNA TGTGCCAGAAGCTTAGGAGAATATAATTCACCCCTCCACTTT. V is TRBV7-5 and J is TRBJ1-6. TRBV7-5 is described as a pseudogene. The CDR3 extends over 14 amino acids.

This chain links TRBV21-1 with TRBJ2-2. TRBV21-1 is a pseudogene. The CDR3 runs 14 residues. The CDR3 DNA is TGTGCCAGCAGCAAACCTCGGCGTACCGGGGAGCTGTTTTTT. As protein: CASSKPRRTGELFF.

This clone was recorded once. The chain recombines TRBV3-1 (or the pseudogene TRBV3-2) with TRBJ2-2; tentatively, D is TRBD1 or TRBD2 (5 bases each). The CDR3 is 15 residues long. Trimming took 1 base from V and 1 from J, leaving 7 bases between them. Germline CDR1 is LGHDT and CDR2 is YNNKEL (reference sequence). CDR3 nucleotides: TGTGCCAGCAGCCAAGGTGGGGGGAACACCGGGGAGCTGTTTTTT. This translates into CASSQGGGNTGELFF.

This chain uses TRBV4-3 with TRBJ2-3; 7 bases agree with TRBD2. J was trimmed by 0 bases and V by 0 bases; bases with no gene match: 6. Germline CDR1 reads LGHNA; CDR2 reads YSLEER. This CDR3 spans 17 amino acids. CDR3 DNA sequence: TGCGCCAGCAGCCAAGACGGGGGGAGGAGTAGCACAGATACGCAGTATTTT. This translates into CASSQDGGRSSTDTQYF.

This clone was seen only once. This chain uses TRBV27 with TRBJ1-1, with a possible D match to TRBD1 (6 bases). Between the trimmed V and J ends, which lost 4 bases and 12 bases, there was a span of 21 bases. This CDR3 contains 14 residues. Germline V CDR1 and CDR2: MNHEY, SMNVEV (reference sequence). CDR3 protein: CASSSPGTSGRSFF. CDR3 DNA sequence: TGTGCCAGCAGTTCGCCCGGGACATCCGGAAGGTCTTTCTTT.

The CDR3 spells CASSLDGTGVNIQYF. The CDR3 coding sequence is TGCGCCAGCAGCTTGGACGGGACAGGGGTTAACATTCAGTACTTC. The V gene is TRBV5-1, the J gene TRBJ2-4; 10 bases are a match to TRBD1. The CDR3 contains 15 residues. CDR1 and CDR2 (germline): SGHRS, YFSETQ. The J segment lost 7 bases and the V segment lost 0 bases, leaving 4 bases of the junction unmatched. The variable domain in full, completed from reference TRBV5-1 and TRBJ2-4, reads KAGVTQTPRYLIKTRGQQVTLSCSPISGHRSVSWYQQTPGQGLQFLFEYFSETQRNKGNFPGRFSGRQFSNSRSEMNVSTLELGDSALYLCASSLDGTGVNIQYFGAGTRLSVL.

V usage is TRBV3-1 (or the pseudogene TRBV3-2) and J usage is TRBJ2-4; no clear D gene. Germline CDR1 and CDR2: LGHDT and YNNKEL (reference sequence). Trimming removed 0 bases from V and 1 base from J, with 7 bases in between. There are 15 residues in the CDR3. The CDR3 nucleotides read TGTGCCAGCAGCCAAGATCCAAGGGCCAAAAACATTCAGTACTTC. It translates to CASSQDPRAKNIQYF.

This chain joins TRBV7-2 and TRBJ2-7; 9 bases agree with TRBD1. This CDR3 region has 14 residues. In germline, CDR1 is SGHTA, CDR2 FQGNSA. Trimming removed 5 bases from V and 2 bases from J; junction bases left unmatched: 4. The DNA for the CDR3 is TGTGCCAGCAGCGCTCGGACAGGGGCCTACGAGCAGTACTTC. Protein sequence: CASSARTGAYEQYF.

The chain employs TRBV6-2 or TRBV6-3 and TRBJ1-2, with 10 bases matching TRBD1. V lost 5 bases, J lost 4 bases, and 4 bases stayed unmatched. Germline V gene lookup returns CDR1 MNHEY and CDR2 SVGEGT. This CDR3 comprises 14 residues. This CDR3 is CASSQGQGIYGYTF. The CDR3 DNA reads as TGTGCCAGCAGTCAGGGACAGGGGATCTATGGCTACACCTTC.

This chain connects TRBV30 to TRBJ1-2; D is possibly TRBD1 (6 bases). V was clipped by 7 bases and J by 4 bases, with 13 bases between them. Germline-derived CDR1 and CDR2 are GTSNPN and SVGIG (reference sequence). The CDR3 is made up of 12 amino acids. This CDR3 is CAFPRGAYGYTF. DNA of the CDR3: TGTGCCTTCCCGAGGGGGGCCTATGGCTACACCTTC. The entire variable domain, with the rest obtained from reference TRBV30 and TRBJ1-2, is as follows: SQTIHQWPATLVQPVGSPLSLECTVEGTSNPNLYWYRQAAGRGLQLLFYSVGIGQISSEVPQNLSASRPQDRQFILSSKKLLLSDSGFYLCAFPRGAYGYTFGSGTRLTVV.

The rearrangement joins TRBV29-1 to TRBJ2-1, with TRBD2 identical over 9 bases. The CDR3 loop spans 15 amino acids. Germline V gene sequence: CDR1 SQVTM, CDR2 ANQGSEA. V trimming: 4 bases; J trimming: 3 bases; junction bases outside the gene matches: 7. CDR3 protein: CSVALAGNSYNEQFF. CDR3 DNA sequence: TGCAGCGTTGCTCTAGCGGGGAACAGCTACAATGAGCAGTTCTTC.

V usage is TRBV6-1 and J usage is TRBJ2-1; 8 bases fit TRBD1. The CDR3 has 16 residues. V lost 1 base, J lost 5 bases, and 7 bases stayed unmatched. Looked up from germline, CDR1 is MNHNS and CDR2 is SASEGT. The CDR3 bases are TGTGCCAGCAGTGAAGGGCTTGGACAGGGCAACAATGAGCAGTTCTTC. Protein product: CASSEGLGQGNNEQFF.

The chain links TRBV6-5 to TRBJ2-7, with 10 bases identical to TRBD1. Germline lookup yields CDR1 MNHEY and CDR2 SVGAGI. The ends lost 7 bases at V and 0 bases at J; junction bases unmatched: 6. There are 15 residues in the CDR3. The CDR3 sequence: CASTIRTGGSYEQYF. CDR3 in DNA: TGTGCCAGCACCATCCGGACAGGGGGCTCCTACGAGCAGTACTTC.

V usage is TRBV4-1 and J usage is TRBJ2-6; D may correspond to TRBD1 or TRBD2 (5 bases each). With 0 bases removed from V and 3 bases from J, the gap between germline ends came to 21 bases. From germline, CDR1 is MGHRA and CDR2 YSYEKL. This CDR3 is built from 20 residues. The CDR3 sequence is CASSQDPVTREMGGANVLTF. DNA of the CDR3: TGCGCCAGCAGCCAAGATCCGGTGACCAGGGAGATGGGTGGGGCCAACGTCCTGACTTTC.

The chain couples TRBV6-5 to TRBJ2-2; D might be TRBD1 (5 bases). V lost 5 bases and J lost 2, with 12 bases in between. The CDR3 is 15 residues long. Germline values: CDR1 MNHEY, CDR2 SVGAGI. Here the CDR3 reads CASSLNQGNTGELFF. DNA for the CDR3: TGTGCCAGCAGTCTGAACCAGGGTAACACCGGGGAGCTGTTTTTT.

V is TRBV10-3 and J is TRBJ2-2; TRBD2 matches 7 bases. The J segment lost 4 bases and the V segment lost 3 bases, leaving 5 bases of the junction unmatched. This CDR3 is built from 15 residues. Per germline, CDR1 ENHRY and CDR2 SYGVKD. The CDR3 spells CAISEPREFTGELFF. The CDR3 DNA reads TGTGCCATCAGTGAACCGCGGGAGTTCACCGGGGAGCTGTTTTTT.

The chain is built from TRBV28 and TRBJ2-3; perhaps TRBD2 as D (5 bases). Trimming took 3 bases from V and 0 from J, leaving 16 bases between them. Germline V gene data show CDR1 as MDHEN and CDR2 as SYDVKM. This CDR3 is built from 17 residues. In DNA form, the CDR3 reads TGTGCCAGCAGTTTGGTCAGGTCGGCGGGCAGCACAGATACGCAGTATTTT. Protein sequence: CASSLVRSAGSTDTQYF.

This clone was counted a few times. This chain joins TRBV24-1 and TRBJ2-2; weak D call: TRBD1 (5 bases). The germline V gene encodes CDR1 KGHDR and CDR2 SFDVKD. This CDR3 spans 15 amino acids. V was cut by 1 base and J by 7 bases, with 12 bases left in between. This chain's CDR3 is CATSDLQDWGGELFF. CDR3 coding DNA: TGTGCCACCAGTGATTTACAGGATTGGGGCGGGGAGCTGTTTTTT.

This rearrangement joins TRBV11-3 to TRBJ2-5; a possible D gene is TRBD2 (6 bases). CDR3 length equals 15 residues. CDR1 and CDR2 (germline): SGHNT, YENEEA. V lost 4 bases and J 2 bases, leaving 14 bases between the germline ends. The CDR3 DNA follows: TGTGCCAGCAGCTACGGTCGGAGGGAACAAGAGACCCAGTACTTC. Its protein is CASSYGRREQETQYF.

This clone was seen a handful of times. The V and J genes are TRBV7-2 and TRBJ1-5, with TRBD1 matching 7 bases. The CDR3 has 15 residues. Germline V gene data show CDR1 as SGHTA and CDR2 as FQGNSA. The trim removed 5 bases at V and 2 bases at J, leaving 6 bases unmatched. The CDR3 is CASSPGGTRNQPQHF. Written as DNA, the CDR3 is TGTGCCAGCAGCCCAGGGGGGACGCGCAATCAGCCCCAGCATTTT.

The chain joins TRBV4-3 to TRBJ2-4; 14 nucleotides match TRBD2. Looked up from germline, CDR1 is LGHNA and CDR2 is YSLEER. The trim removed 4 bases at V and 8 bases at J, leaving 13 bases unmatched. This CDR3 is built from 18 residues. The CDR3 loop reads CASSPERLAGGAGDIQYF. Written as DNA, the CDR3 is TGCGCCAGCAGCCCAGAAAGACTAGCGGGGGGGGCCGGTGACATTCAGTACTTC.

This clone was seen a few times. CDR3 sequence reads: CAISAYSGGPDNEQFF. In DNA, the CDR3 is TGTGCCATCAGTGCATATAGCGGGGGGCCGGACAATGAGCAGTTCTTC. The chain joins TRBV10-3 to TRBJ2-1; TRBD2 matches at 10 bases. CDR3 size: 16 residues. V was clipped by 4 bases and J by 5 bases; unmatched bases: 8. Germline V gives CDR1 ENHRY, CDR2 SYGVKD.

A remark on this clone: Other DNA sequences from this sample encode an identical CDR3 as well. The V and J genes are TRBV7-2 and TRBJ2-5, with no clear D. In germline, CDR1 is SGHTA, CDR2 FQGNSA. The CDR3 totals 14 residues. Trimming removed 2 bases from V and 7 bases from J, with 14 bases in between. The CDR3 DNA sequence: TGTGCCAGCAGCTTATTGGTGGGGTCTAGGACCCAGTACTTC. The encoded protein is CASSLLVGSRTQYF.

This chain links TRBV28 with TRBJ1-6; TRBD1 matches 8 bases. The V gene end was trimmed by 5 bases and the J gene end by 7 bases; junction bases not matched to a gene: 7. The CDR3 runs 15 residues. Germline V lookup: CDR1 MDHEN, CDR2 SYDVKM. The CDR3 here is CASSKTGVMNSPLHF. CDR3 sequence (DNA): TGTGCCAGCAGTAAGACAGGGGTCATGAATTCACCCCTCCACTTT.

The J gene is TRBJ1-5, the V gene TRBV7-6; a weak D match, TRBD1 (6 bases). The germline V and J ends were trimmed by 1 base and 4 bases, with 11 bases remaining between them. The CDR3 is 15 residues long. The germline gives CDR1 SGHVS, CDR2 FNYEAQ. CDR3: CASSLVGGGNQPQHF. The CDR3 nucleotides are TGTGCCAGCAGCTTAGTTGGGGGCGGGAATCAGCCCCAGCATTTT.